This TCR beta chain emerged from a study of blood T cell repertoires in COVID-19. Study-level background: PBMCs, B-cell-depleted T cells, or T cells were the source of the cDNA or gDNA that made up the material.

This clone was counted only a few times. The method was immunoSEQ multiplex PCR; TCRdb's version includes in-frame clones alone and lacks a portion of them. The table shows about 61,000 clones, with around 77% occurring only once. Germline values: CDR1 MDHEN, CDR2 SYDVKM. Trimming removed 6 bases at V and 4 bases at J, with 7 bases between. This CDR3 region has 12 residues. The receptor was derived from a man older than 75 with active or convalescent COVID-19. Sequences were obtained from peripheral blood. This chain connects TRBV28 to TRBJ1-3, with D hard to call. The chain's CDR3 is CASSERGNTIYF. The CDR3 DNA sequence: TGTGCCAGCAGCGAACGGGGAAACACCATATATTTT.